These T cell receptor beta chains were read from a single sample in a study of vaccination effects on CD4 cells after COVID-19. The antigens these receptors bind are not known. Clones were sequenced by immunoSEQ multiplex PCR, and TCRdb holds only the in-frame ones, with some missing. The sample shows some 61,000 clones, roughly three quarters of them seen only once. Material: CD4+ T cells from PBMCs cultured with HCoV-OC43 spike peptides, obtained after COVID-19 vaccination. These receptors were obtained from a human donor who received a COVID-19 vaccine. The CDR3 runs from the conserved cysteine through the conserved F or W. The D gene is left open where the match is weak. Clone size is stated in some rows and not others, as once, few, many or a class when expanded.

TRBD1	TRBV18	few	TRBJ2-1	TGTGCCAGCTCACAGACAGGGGGCGAGAACAATGAGCAGTTCTTC	CASSQTGGENNEQFF
.	TRBV28	once	TRBJ2-2	TGTGCCAGCAGTCCCGGGACTCTTACTACCGGGGAGCTGTTTTTT	CASSPGTLTTGELFF
TRBD1	TRBV6-5	.	TRBJ1-6	TGTGCCAGCAGTTCCGGGACAGGGGTTCCACCCCTCCACTTT	CASSSGTGVPPLHF
TRBD1	TRBV5-1	.	TRBJ2-1	TGCGCCAGCAGCCCGGGACAGTCCTACAATGAGCAGTTCTTC	CASSPGQSYNEQFF
.	TRBV23-1	.	TRBJ2-3	TGCGCCAGCAGCCTGAACAAGGGTTGGACAGATACGCAGTATTTT	CASSLNKGWTDTQYF
TRBD2	TRBV3-1/TRBV3-2	.	TRBJ2-3	TGTGCCAGCAGCCAACAGCGGGGGCCCACAGATACGCAGTATTTT	CASSQQRGPTDTQYF
.	TRBV18	.	TRBJ2-5	TGTGCCAGCTCACCACATTCCCGGGAGACCCAGTACTTC	CASSPHSRETQYF
.	TRBV10-2	.	TRBJ2-3	TGCGCCAGCAGTGGGACAGCGGATACGCAGTATTTT	CASSGTADTQYF
.	TRBV15	.	TRBJ1-1	TGTGCCACCAGCAGTGGGGAGGGACGGGTGAACACTGAAGCTTTCTTT	CATSSGEGRVNTEAFF
TRBD1	TRBV29-1	once	TRBJ1-4	TGCAGCGTTGGGACAGGGGCAATTAATGAAAAACTGTTTTTT	CSVGTGAINEKLFF
.	TRBV6-5	.	TRBJ1-3	TGTGCCAGCAGTTACACCACAATTGCCGTCGGGAACACCATATATTTT	CASSYTTIAVGNTIYF
.	TRBV29-1	.	TRBJ1-1	TGCAGCGTCACAGGGACCACTGAAGCTTTCTTT	CSVTGTTEAFF
TRBD1	TRBV3-1/TRBV3-2	.	TRBJ2-1	TGTGCCAGCAGCCCAGGGGGCGTCTATGAGCAGTTCTTC	CASSPGGVYEQFF
.	TRBV6-1	.	TRBJ1-2	TGTGCCAGCAGTGAAAGGACCAGATATGGCTACACCTTC	CASSERTRYGYTF
TRBD1	TRBV5-1	.	TRBJ1-2	TGCGCCAGCAGCTCCGAAGGACAGGGCAGGACTGGCTACACCTTC	CASSSEGQGRTGYTF
.	TRBV10-1	.	TRBJ1-4	TGCGCCAGCAGCGACCAGGGTGAAAAACTGTTTTTT	CASSDQGEKLFF
TRBD1	TRBV15	few	TRBJ1-6	TGTGCCACCAGCAGAGATCGCGGGACAGGTGGTTCACCCCTCCACTTT	CATSRDRGTGGSPLHF
.	TRBV2	.	TRBJ1-2	TGTGCCAGCAGCGCGACAAGTAACTATGGCTACACCTTC	CASSATSNYGYTF
.	TRBV5-8	.	TRBJ1-2	TGTGCCAGCAGCGACGGGACGAGGTGGTATGGCTACACCTTC	CASSDGTRWYGYTF
TRBD1	TRBV3-1/TRBV3-2	few	TRBJ1-1	TGTGCCAGCAGCCAGGGACAGGTGCTGAACACTGAAGCTTTCTTT	CASSQGQVLNTEAFF
.	TRBV5-5	.	TRBJ1-5	TGTGCCAGCAGCAATCGGGACCCCCGCAATCAGCCCCAGCATTTT	CASSNRDPRNQPQHF
.	TRBV12-1	.	TRBJ2-3	TGTGCCAGCAGCTTCGCCACTAGCGGGGGACCGTTATTCACAGATACGCAGTATTTT	CASSFATSGGPLFTDTQYF
.	TRBV3-1/TRBV3-2	.	TRBJ2-3	TGTGCCAGCAGCGACCTGGGCCCCAACCCAGTAAATACGCAGTATTTT	CASSDLGPNPVNTQYF
.	TRBV7-3	few	TRBJ1-1	TGTGCCAGCAGCTCCGGACAACCCAACACTGAAGCTTTCTTT	CASSSGQPNTEAFF
TRBD2	TRBV7-3	once	TRBJ2-1	TGTGCCAGCAGCTTTACGGGAGGACGTCGTGAGCAGTTCTTC	CASSFTGGRREQFF
.	TRBV24-1	.	TRBJ2-3	TGTGCCACCAGTGATTCCAGGGGCACAGATACGCAGTATTTT	CATSDSRGTDTQYF
.	TRBV6-1	.	TRBJ2-5	TGTGCCAGCAGTGAAGTAGGGCAGCAAGAGACCCAGTACTTC	CASSEVGQQETQYF
TRBD1	TRBV2	.	TRBJ2-4	TGTGCCAGCATGGGACAGGGGGTGGCCAAAAACATTCAGTACTTC	CASMGQGVAKNIQYF
TRBD1	TRBV6-6	once	TRBJ2-2	TGTGCCAGCAGTCCCGGGACAGGGGCGAACACCGGGGAGCTGTTTTTT	CASSPGTGANTGELFF
.	TRBV20-1	.	TRBJ2-6	TGCAGTGCTCGTGGGCTATTTGGGGCCAACGTCCTGACTTTC	CSARGLFGANVLTF
.	TRBV18	.	TRBJ1-4	TGTGCCAGCTCACCACAACAGGGAACTAATGAAAAACTGTTTTTT	CASSPQQGTNEKLFF
.	TRBV24-1	.	TRBJ1-5	TGTGCCACCAGTGATGAGATGGGGGGGGCGGGTCAGCCCCAGCATTTT	CATSDEMGGAGQPQHF
.	TRBV6-5	.	TRBJ1-2	TGTGCCAGCAGTTACGCCAGGGACGTTACCTATGGCTACACCTTC	CASSYARDVTYGYTF
.	TRBV20-1	once	TRBJ1-2	TGCAGTGCTAGTGTAAGGGCGGTCTTAGGCTACACCTTC	CSASVRAVLGYTF
.	TRBV19	.	TRBJ1-5	TGTGCCAGTGGCCCATCCGGGGCAAGGGTCAATCAGCCCCAGCATTTT	CASGPSGARVNQPQHF
.	TRBV3-1/TRBV3-2	.	TRBJ1-6	TGTGCCAGCAGCCAAGTGACAGGCGGTAATTCACCCCTCCACTTT	CASSQVTGGNSPLHF
.	TRBV9	few	TRBJ1-3	TGTGCCAGCAGCAATTTGTCGCCGGACACCATATATTTT	CASSNLSPDTIYF
TRBD1	TRBV18	.	TRBJ2-2	TGTGCCAGCTCACCTAACCTTGGGACAGCACAGCCCGGGGAGCTGTTTTTT	CASSPNLGTAQPGELFF
.	TRBV19	.	TRBJ1-6	TGTGCCAGTAGTATTGGTCGGGATTCACCCCTCCACTTT	CASSIGRDSPLHF